This is a list of T cell receptor beta chains from one sample in a study of radiotherapy plus CTLA-4 blockade in lung cancer. Assay: immunoSEQ multiplex PCR; the TCRdb copy retains only in-frame clones and omits some. Of about 60,000 clones in the sample, 70% to 80% were seen once. Here the sequenced sample was peripheral blood, taken from a patient treated with radiotherapy plus ipilimumab. The source is a human donor with non-small cell lung cancer whose response to radiotherapy plus ipilimumab could not be evaluated. The CDR3 runs from the conserved cysteine through the conserved F or W. The D gene is left open where the match is weak. Expanded clones get a size class; other rows say once, few or many, or leave the size out.

>.|.|TRBJ2-7|TRBV11-3
TGTGCCAGCAGCTCGGGATACAGGGTACCCTACGAGCAGTACTTC
CASSSGYRVPYEQYF
>.|.|TRBJ2-1|TRBV5-1
TGCGCCAGCAGCTTGGTGAGGGAGGTCTACAATGAGCAGTTCTTC
CASSLVREVYNEQFF
>TRBD1|.|TRBJ2-7|TRBV20-1
TGCAGTGCTGGGACAGAATACGAGCAGTACTTC
CSAGTEYEQYF
>TRBD2|.|TRBJ2-1|TRBV11-2
TGTGCCAGCAGCTTGGGCCACGGCGCGGGGGGGAATAGTGAGCAGTTCTTC
CASSLGHGAGGNSEQFF
>TRBD1|.|TRBJ1-2|TRBV28
TGTGCCAGCAGTCCCCGCCGGGCTTTCACAGGGGGCACATGGTATGGCTACACCTTC
CASSPRRAFTGGTWYGYTF
>.|.|TRBJ1-1|TRBV6-1
TGTGCCAGCAGTGGAACGGTGAACACTGAAGCTTTCTTT
CASSGTVNTEAFF
>TRBD1|.|TRBJ2-2|TRBV7-3
TGTGCCAGCAGCTTAAATCGAGGGGGCCTGAACACCGGGGAGCTGTTTTTT
CASSLNRGGLNTGELFF
>TRBD1|.|TRBJ2-1|TRBV7-2
TGTGCCAGCAGCCCCGGACAGGGGAAGAATGATGAGCAGTTCTTC
CASSPGQGKNDEQFF
>TRBD1|.|TRBJ1-6|TRBV5-1
TGCGCCACCCGGACAGGTATTAATTCACCCCTCCACTTT
CATRTGINSPLHF
>.|.|TRBJ2-3|TRBV9
TGTGCCAGCAGCGTAGCGAGGGTAGCGAGGGATACGCAGTATTTT
CASSVARVARDTQYF
>.|few|TRBJ1-1|TRBV7-2
TGTGCCAGCAGACCAACAGGGTCGGGCACTGAAGCTTTCTTT
CASRPTGSGTEAFF
>.|once|TRBJ2-1|TRBV28
TGTGCCAGCAGTCCTTTGACGGGGGGCGTCTCAGATGAGCAGTTCTTC
CASSPLTGGVSDEQFF
>TRBD1|.|TRBJ1-1|TRBV7-3
TGTGCCAGCAGCTTGGGGTCAGGGGGCCAGATCACTGAAGCTTTCTTT
CASSLGSGGQITEAFF
>.|.|TRBJ2-7|TRBV7-2
TGTGCCAGCAGCAGTGGGGCTATTGGCCCCTACGAGCAGTACTTC
CASSSGAIGPYEQYF
>.|once|TRBJ2-2|TRBV6-1
TGTGCCAGCAGTGAACGAGGGAACACCGGGGAGCTGTTTTTT
CASSERGNTGELFF
>.|.|TRBJ1-1|TRBV6-5
TGTGCCAACAGCGGGAAGGCTGAAGCTTTCTTT
CANSGKAEAFF
>.|.|TRBJ1-1|TRBV27
TGTGCCAGCAGTCCCTCGGGGGACACTGAAGCTTTCTTT
CASSPSGDTEAFF
>TRBD2|.|TRBJ2-3|TRBV29-1
TGCAGCGTGAACTTAGCGGGGGGGACAGATACGCAGTATTTT
CSVNLAGGTDTQYF
>TRBD1|.|TRBJ1-2|TRBV19
TGTGCCAGTAGTATAGGAGGGACAGGGCTCCAAGGAGTTGGCTACACCTTC
CASSIGGTGLQGVGYTF
>.|.|TRBJ2-2|TRBV14
TGTGCCAGCACCCGAGGGGGAGGGCCCTGGTCCGGGGAGCTGTTTTTT
CASTRGGGPWSGELFF
>.|.|TRBJ1-1|TRBV5-1
TGCGCCAGCAGCACAGGAGAAAACACTGAAGCTTTCTTT
CASSTGENTEAFF
>TRBD1|.|TRBJ2-3|TRBV28
TGTGCCAGCAGTTCGTCGGGACAGGGGAGAACGACAGATACGCAGTATTTT
CASSSSGQGRTTDTQYF